A selection of T cell receptor beta chains follows, all from one sample in a study of tumor-infiltrating lymphocytes in primary liver carcinoma. TCRdb re-called the multiplex PCR reads through MiXCR, storing one row per CDR3 protein. The sample records 85,000 to 100,000 distinct CDR3 sequences, around 68% being singletons. Sequencing was done on a sample of tumor-adjacent normal liver tissue. The receptor source for this set is a middle-aged man with primary liver carcinoma and hepatitis B virus infection. The CDR3 runs from the conserved cysteine through the conserved F or W. The D gene is left open where the match is weak. Where a row states a size, it is once, few, many or the class of an expanded clone; other rows omit it.

v_call,d_call,j_call,clone_size,cdr3_nt,cdr3_aa
TRBV11-2,.,TRBJ2-5,.,TGTGCCACCAGATCCCGGGACTCGGCATACCAAGAGACCCAGCACTTC,CATRSRDSAYQETQHF
TRBV28,.,TRBJ1-2,.,TGTGCCACCACCAACAGAGAGAACGGCTACACCTTC,CATTNRENGYTF
TRBV28,TRBD2,TRBJ2-1,.,TGTGCCAGCGCCGGGACTAGCGGGAGGATACCTTTCGATGAGCAGTTCTTC,CASAGTSGRIPFDEQFF
TRBV6-5,.,TRBJ2-7,.,TGTGCCAGCAGCAGGACGGGGGGCCCCTACGAGCAGCACTTC,CASSRTGGPYEQHF
TRBV4-1,.,TRBJ2-7,many,TGCGCCAGCAGCCAAGGACTCGACAGCGTTGAGCAGTACTTC,CASSQGLDSVEQYF
TRBV11-2,TRBD2,TRBJ2-7,.,TGTACCAGTAGCTTAGAGCGGGGGATCGAGCAGTACTTC,CTSSLERGIEQYF
TRBV4-1,TRBD2,TRBJ2-7,.,TGCGCCAGCAGCCAAGTTGTGTGTTTAGGACTAGCGGGAGAAAGGGCGTACGAGCAGTACTTC,CASSQVVCLGLAGERAYEQYF
TRBV2,TRBD2,TRBJ2-5,.,TGTGCCAGCAGTGGACTAGCGGGAGCTGAGACCCAGTACTTC,CASSGLAGAETQYF
TRBV13,.,TRBJ2-3,.,TGTGCCAGCAGCTTGAACGGGAGTACAGATACGCAGTATTTT,CASSLNGSTDTQYF
TRBV12-3/TRBV12-4,.,TRBJ2-3,.,TGTACCGGCAGTGACAGCGATACGCAGTATTTT,CTGSDSDTQYF
TRBV12-3/TRBV12-4,.,TRBJ1-6,.,TGTGCCAGCACCCCCAGCAGGGTCTCACCCCTCCACTTT,CASTPSRVSPLHF
TRBV4-1,.,TRBJ2-2,many,TGCGCCAGCAGCCAAGTCGAGGGGACCGGGGAGCTGTTTTTT,CASSQVEGTGELFF
TRBV4-1,.,TRBJ1-1,.,TGCGCCAGCAGCCAAGCGGACACCATAAATACTGAAGCTTTCTTT,CASSQADTINTEAFF
TRBV27,.,TRBJ2-7,few,TGTGCCAGCAGCGAGGTGGGTGGGTACGCCTACGAGCAGTACTTC,CASSEVGGYAYEQYF
TRBV10-3,.,TRBJ2-5,.,TGTGCCATCAGTGAGTCTGGGAACCAAGAGACCCAGTATTTC,CAISESGNQETQYF
TRBV11-2,.,TRBJ2-5,.,TGTGCCAGCAGCTTGGGGCGCGCAGGGCAAGAGACCCAGTACTTC,CASSLGRAGQETQYF
TRBV30,TRBD1,TRBJ2-2,many,TGTGCCCTTAGACAGGGGGGTTACACCGGGGAGCTGTTTTTT,CALRQGGYTGELFF
TRBV11-2,.,TRBJ2-7,medium-sized,TGTGCCAGCAGCTTTAGGCTACTCTACGAGCAGTACTTC,CASSFRLLYEQYF
TRBV11-2,.,TRBJ2-5,.,TGTGTCAGCAGATCCGGGGACTCGACCCACCAAAAGACCCAGTACTTC,CVSRSGDSTHQKTQYF
TRBV7-9,.,TRBJ2-2,.,TGTGCCAGCAGCTTAGGAGGGGCGACCACCGGGGAGCCGTTTTTT,CASSLGGATTGEPFF
TRBV5-1,.,TRBJ2-7,few,TGCGCCAGCAGCTTGGAGACCTACGAGCAGTACTTC,CASSLETYEQYF
TRBV5-4,.,TRBJ2-7,many,TGTGCCAGCAGCGTGAAAATGAGGGACGCCCGATTCATCCACGAGCAGTACTTC,CASSVKMRDARFIHEQYF
TRBV29-1,.,TRBJ1-1,.,TGCAGCGTTGAATGGGGTTGGGGGGGGGCATACTCTGAAGCTTTCTTT,CSVEWGWGGAYSEAFF
TRBV12-3/TRBV12-4,.,TRBJ2-7,.,TGTGTCAGCAGTCTCTCAGCGGGTGTCTACGAGCAGTACTTC,CVSSLSAGVYEQYF
TRBV12-3/TRBV12-4,.,TRBJ2-2,.,TGTGCCAGCAGTTTGGGCACCGGGAGGCTGTTTTTT,CASSLGTGRLFF
TRBV4-1,TRBD1,TRBJ1-5,.,TGCGCCAGCAGCCAAGGGGACAGGAATGATCATCCCCAGCATTTT,CASSQGDRNDHPQHF
TRBV2,TRBD2,TRBJ2-3,.,TGTGCCAGCAGTGAAGCGTTAGGGACTAGTATACTGGAAGATACGCAGTATTTT,CASSEALGTSILEDTQYF
TRBV25-1,.,TRBJ2-3,few,TGTGCCAGCAGTGAGGCGGTATCAGATACGCAGTATTTT,CASSEAVSDTQYF
TRBV6-6,.,TRBJ2-2,.,TGTGCCAGCAGTCCCGTGCCCACTTCGGACATCGGGGAGCTGTTTTTT,CASSPVPTSDIGELFF
TRBV5-1,TRBD1,TRBJ2-7,.,TGCGGCAGCAGCCTTACGGACAGGGGATTCCCCTACGAGCAGTACTTC,CGSSLTDRGFPYEQYF
TRBV28,TRBD1,TRBJ1-5,.,TGTGCCAGCCGCGTTACAAGGGGGCTAAGAAGCAATCAGCCCCAGCATTTT,CASRVTRGLRSNQPQHF
TRBV19,.,TRBJ2-3,.,TGTGCCACCGAGCCAGGGGGCACAGATACGCAGTATTTT,CATEPGGTDTQYF
TRBV11-2,.,TRBJ2-1,.,TGTGCCAGCAGCATGCTGGCGGAGTCGGGGGATGAGCAGTTCTTC,CASSMLAESGDEQFF
TRBV6-1,TRBD2,TRBJ2-1,medium-sized,TGTGCCAGCTCACTAGCGGGAGCGATCAATGAGCAGTTCTTC,CASSLAGAINEQFF
TRBV4-1,TRBD2,TRBJ2-7,once,TGCGCCAGAAGCCCGGGGCAGCGGGGATACGAGCAGTACTTC,CARSPGQRGYEQYF
TRBV29-1,TRBD2,TRBJ2-1,.,TGCAGCGTTGGCCTTCTAGCGGGGGTGACCGCTGGGCAGTTCTTC,CSVGLLAGVTAGQFF
TRBV11-2,TRBD2,TRBJ2-1,.,TGTGCCAGCGGCCAAGCAACTAGCGGGATGGCCGATTACCCAGGTGAGCAGTTCTTC,CASGQATSGMADYPGEQFF
TRBV6-5,TRBD1,TRBJ2-7,many,TGTGCCAGCAATCGACAGGGTTACGAGCAGTACTTC,CASNRQGYEQYF
TRBV12-3/TRBV12-4,TRBD1,TRBJ2-7,many,TGTGCCAGCAGTTTCGTCAGGGGGCGCGAGCAGTACTTC,CASSFVRGREQYF
TRBV5-1,TRBD1,TRBJ2-3,.,TGTGCCAGCAGCCCAAACAGGGGAGCAGATACGCAGTATTTT,CASSPNRGADTQYF
TRBV12-3/TRBV12-4,TRBD2,TRBJ2-3,many,TGTGCCAGCAGTCCGAGCGGGAGCGGGGATACGCAGTATTTT,CASSPSGSGDTQYF